This TCR beta chain was obtained from a study of identical twins (dated by TCRdb to 2016 to 2018). Regarding the research as a whole: To test whether fetal clonotypes persist, this study deep-sequenced TCR alpha and beta repertoires from monozygotic twins, from unrelated adults of various ages, and from cord blood. To rule out contamination, replicate twin experiments were performed at different times with different library preparation protocols. Findings and caveats that apply to the study as a whole: Fewer insertions were carried by abundant cord blood beta clonotypes; a weaker similar trend was observed in young adult naive repertoires, while no such trend was observed in memory repertoires. Because the same donors could not be followed over many years, the conclusions relied on cross-sectional statistical analysis. In monozygotic twins, recombination models systematically underestimated out-of-frame TCR alpha sharing, but the models matched the sharing seen between unrelated individuals. Compared with coincidental sharing between unrelated individuals, an excess of low generation-probability sequences was observed among out-of-frame TCR alpha sequences shared between twins. The excess sharing between twins in beta out-of-frame sequences was weaker because fewer shared sequences reduced the signal-to-noise ratio. Zero-insertion analyses could be partly confounded by invariant T cells such as MAIT and iNKT, although diverse VJ usage argued against such confounding for most clonotypes.

Every donor was a healthy Caucasian. Three pairs of female monozygotic twins, all aged roughly 18 to 29 years, were included in the twin cohort. Positive isolation kits from Invitrogen were used to isolate CD4+ and CD8+ T cell populations. This clonotype was seen more than once but under ten times. No antigen is known for it. The input lacks base qualities; no much larger clone sits a single base away. The library was produced with 5' RACE. For sequencing, an Illumina HiSeq 2000 was employed. Template switching introduced a universal primer binding site; the final cDNA contained a unique molecular identifier, enabling accurate counting of TCR cDNA molecules. Specific primers in the conserved constant-segment region were used to synthesize first-strand cDNA for TCR alpha and beta chains. To control for contamination, every cDNA library carried two barcodes: a SMART-Mk sample barcode plus Illumina barcodes. TruSeq adapter sequences and Illumina sample barcodes were added in two successive PCR steps. The Illumina HiSeq platform was used with custom primers to sequence TCR alpha and beta cDNA libraries. The paper's data handling went like this. Raw reads were processed with MiGEC to extract unique molecular identifiers, and MiXCR was used to determine CDR3 positions. For each individual, recombination models were inferred using an EM algorithm with the repgenHMM and IGoR tools. The analysis of shared clonotypes was done with the tcR package in R, with sharing normalized by the product of cloneset sizes. Out-of-frame nonproductive sequences were analyzed to study raw recombination free of thymic and clonal selection effects. TCRdb reworked the public reads: Q25 trimming with fastp, MiXCR clone assembly, productive beta chains retained. Identical CDR3 protein sequences are pooled into one entry, listed with their most common genes and DNA. These V and J calls rely on TCRdb rather than the paper's analysis. This sample is represented by 400,000 to 550,000 distinct CDR3 sequences; less than 25% of them were singletons. The top ten clonotypes cover 2.9% of the sample.

A further study also used this sample, focusing on T cells expressing NK-cell markers. That second publication adds: In sorted CD3+CD56+NKG2C+, CD3+CD56+NKG2C- and CD3+CD56-NKG2C+ T-cell subsets from several donors, TCR beta-chain repertoires were profiled. Of the eight sequenced donors, seven were found to be HCMV-seropositive and one was found to be HCMV-seronegative. To restrict sorting to alphabetaTCR-expressing T cells, an anti-gammadeltaTCR antibody was added in several experiments. In six donors, the dominant CD3+CD56+NKG2C+ clonotypes ranked among the top 10 CD8+ clonotypes, making up roughly 1.0-8% of CD8+ T cells. Those dominant clonotypes were again the most abundant among CD3+CD56-NKG2C+ cells in a handful of donors, at about 28.3-65%. It remained unclear whether the expanded NKG2C-expressing T cell clones were specific for HCMV antigens. Randomly selected healthy volunteers, three men and five women, were used as the eight sequenced donors. HCMV-specific IgG was detected in serum with a commercial ELISA kit to determine HCMV serostatus. MIGEC was used to demultiplex reads and group the reads by UMI, and MiTCR was used to assemble and quantify clonotypes. To exclude erroneous sequences, any TCR cDNA sequence not supported by at least two reads was discarded. Downstream repertoire analysis used the tcR package, and clonotypes were matched across fractions by CDR3 nucleotide sequence plus V segment. VDJmatch was used to annotate antigen specificity against VDJdb, with one amino acid substitution in CDR3 permitted.

Input material: CD4+ T cells sorted from blood. The sequence was collected from a woman aged 18-29 years in good health.

The base sequence is TGTGCCAGCAGCTTAGTAGGGGCGGGCATAATCACAGATACGCAGTATTTT. This translates into CASSLVGAGIITDTQYF. The V and J segments used are TRBV7-2 and TRBJ2-3; the D region may be TRBD1 or TRBD2, each matching 5 bases equally. The germline V gene encodes CDR1 SGHTA and CDR2 FQGNSA. The CDR3 spans 17 residues, from the cysteine through the phenylalanine. Only CDR3 DNA is held: 51 bases, read in frame from base 1. V gives up 1 base and J gives up 2 bases, and the segment between their germline ends measures 16 bases.